This is a list of T cell receptor beta chains from one sample in a study of beta chain features in type 1 diabetes. Clones were read by immunoSEQ multiplex PCR, and TCRdb kept only the in-frame ones, dropping some. The data contain 150,000 to 200,000 clones, almost 65% of them singletons. Sequencing used naive CD4+ T cells from blood. Receptor source: a man aged 25-45 years with type 1 diabetes. CDR3s include the opening cysteine and the closing phenylalanine or tryptophan. D genes are given only for firm matches. Size is omitted from some rows. Given values are once, few, many or a class for expanded clones.

J: TRBJ2-5; V: TRBV4-3; size: -; D: -; length: 11; DNA: TGCGCCAGCAGCCAAGATCAGACCCAGTACTTC; CDR3: CASSQDQTQYF
J: TRBJ2-1; V: TRBV30; size: -; D: -; length: 11; DNA: TGTGCCTCGACACCAGGCAATGAGCAGTTCTTC; CDR3: CASTPGNEQFF
J: TRBJ1-3; V: TRBV2; size: -; D: -; length: 15; DNA: TGTGCCAGCAGGTCGGACCGAAGCTCTGGAAACACCATATATTTT; CDR3: CASRSDRSSGNTIYF
J: TRBJ2-3; V: TRBV7-2; size: -; D: -; length: 12; DNA: TGTGCCAGCAGCTCCAGGGGAGATACGCAGTATTTT; CDR3: CASSSRGDTQYF
J: TRBJ2-3; V: TRBV12-5; size: -; D: -; length: 14; DNA: TGTGCTAGTGCCATGTCTGGGGGCACAGATACGCAGTATTTT; CDR3: CASAMSGGTDTQYF
J: TRBJ2-7; V: TRBV29-1; size: -; D: -; length: 16; DNA: TGCAGCGTTGTCGTAATCAGGGGCGCTAGCTCCTACGAGCAGTACTTC; CDR3: CSVVVIRGASSYEQYF
J: TRBJ2-2; V: TRBV9; size: -; D: -; length: 16; DNA: TGTGCCAGCAGCGTAGACCTAGGAGTGCTATCCGGGGAGCTGTTTTTT; CDR3: CASSVDLGVLSGELFF
J: TRBJ2-4; V: TRBV19; size: -; D: -; length: 13; DNA: TGTGCCAGTAGTCTTCCCGGCGGAGAAATTCAGTACTTC; CDR3: CASSLPGGEIQYF
J: TRBJ1-5; V: TRBV23-1; size: -; D: -; length: 15; DNA: TGCGCCAGCCGCCGTAGGTGGGCTAGCAATCAGCCCCAGCATTTT; CDR3: CASRRRWASNQPQHF
J: TRBJ1-1; V: TRBV30; size: -; D: -; length: 15; DNA: TGTGCCTGGAGTGTACTCGGCACAGGATACACTGAAGCTTTCTTT; CDR3: CAWSVLGTGYTEAFF
J: TRBJ1-1; V: TRBV30; size: -; D: -; length: 13; DNA: TGTGCCTGGAACCCCCAACGTGGGGGTGTAACTTTCTTT; CDR3: CAWNPQRGGVTFF
J: TRBJ2-4; V: TRBV11-2; size: -; D: TRBD1; length: 15; DNA: TGTGCCAGCAGCTTATATACAGGGGGCGCGGACATTCAGTACTTC; CDR3: CASSLYTGGADIQYF
J: TRBJ2-5; V: TRBV29-1; size: few; D: -; length: 13; DNA: TGCAGCGTTGGAGTGGGGCCTCAAGAGACCCAGTACTTC; CDR3: CSVGVGPQETQYF
J: TRBJ2-4; V: TRBV7-6; size: -; D: -; length: 14; DNA: TGTGCCAGCAGCGTCTCCTCAGGGCAGGGGATTCAGTACTTC; CDR3: CASSVSSGQGIQYF
J: TRBJ1-1; V: TRBV29-1; size: -; D: -; length: 14; DNA: TGCAGCGTTGGGGTCAGGGGAATGAACACTGAAGCTTTCTTT; CDR3: CSVGVRGMNTEAFF
J: TRBJ2-4; V: TRBV10-3; size: -; D: -; length: 16; DNA: TGTGCCATCAGCGCAGATAACCCAGGAGCCAAAAACATTCAGTACTTC; CDR3: CAISADNPGAKNIQYF
J: TRBJ2-7; V: TRBV7-8; size: few; D: -; length: 14; DNA: TGTGCCAGCAGCCTAAGCATGACCGGGGACGAGCAGTACTTC; CDR3: CASSLSMTGDEQYF
J: TRBJ2-3; V: TRBV14; size: -; D: -; length: 15; DNA: TGTGCCAGCAGCCAAGCGGACTGGTTAACAGATACGCAGTATTTT; CDR3: CASSQADWLTDTQYF
J: TRBJ2-1; V: TRBV5-1; size: -; D: -; length: 15; DNA: TGCGCCAGCAGCCCGGCTAGTACTCTGGGCAATGAGCAGTTCTTC; CDR3: CASSPASTLGNEQFF
J: TRBJ2-5; V: TRBV10-3; size: -; D: -; length: 14; DNA: TGTGCCACTGCCCCGACAGATTACCAAGAGACCCAGTACTTC; CDR3: CATAPTDYQETQYF